The present TCR beta chain was sequenced within a study of blood T cell repertoires in COVID-19. Authors' data handling: Amplification from reference gene primers served as the basis for estimated nucleated cell counts. Measured with immunoSEQ multiplex PCR; TCRdb has only the in-frame clones, and not every one. V, J and clone size are those of that table, while D and trimming were read from the DNA. Among about 160,000 clones listed, roughly 90% were seen once. The length of the CDR3 is 16 residues. The V gene's germline CDR1 is SEHNR and CDR2 FQNEAQ (reference sequence). J was trimmed by 7 bases and V by 1 base; bases with no gene match: 9. This clone appeared a few times.

Sample: peripheral blood. The sequence came from a man aged 55-75 years with active or convalescent COVID-19. The chain couples TRBV7-9 to TRBJ1-5; 8 nucleotides match TRBD1. CDR3 protein: CASSLVGQGLGQPQHF. In nucleotides, the CDR3 is TGTGCCAGCAGCTTAGTCGGACAGGGACTGGGGCAGCCCCAGCATTTT.